The 26 T cell receptor beta chains listed next were all sequenced from one sample in a study of breast tumors, draining lymph nodes, adjacent tissues. TCRdb redid the calling of the multiplex PCR reads with MiXCR, one entry per CDR3 protein. The sample has tens of thousands of distinct CDR3 sequences; roughly 29% are singletons. Samples came from axillary lymph nodes draining the breast cancer. Sequenced material: axillary lymph node tissue. These receptors were obtained from a female donor with breast cancer. Some clones in this sample may be carry-over from other donors' samples.

This clonotype was seen many times. This sequence joins TRBV7-7 and TRBJ2-7; no definite D call. The CDR3 extends over 14 amino acids. The V gene's germline CDR1 is SSHAT and CDR2 FNYEAQ (reference sequence). The V end was cut by 8 bases, the J end by 2 bases, with 16 bases between. As DNA, the CDR3 is TGTGCCAGCCCTCCATTAGGGATTGCCTACGAGCAGTACTTC. It translates to CASPPLGIAYEQYF.

The chain uses TRBV6-4 and TRBJ2-7; TRBD2 matches at 7 bases. Per germline, CDR1 MRHNA and CDR2 SNTAGT. The CDR3 is 15 residues long. The V gene end was trimmed by 4 bases and the J gene end by 5 bases; junction bases not matched to a gene: 11. The CDR3 is CASSVAGVHPHEQYF. The CDR3 DNA reads as TGTGCCAGCAGTGTGGCGGGAGTACATCCCCACGAGCAGTACTTC.

Regarding this clonotype: A much larger clonotype is one base distant, so this may be a read error. Lacking the conserved final phenylalanine or tryptophan, this CDR3 likely reflects a read error. CDR3 DNA: TGCAGAACCTCCGGGGGCGTGGACACTGAAGCTTTCCTT. This sequence encodes CRTSGGVDTEAFL. This chain connects TRBV20-1 to TRBJ1-1, with a possible D match to TRBD1 (6 bases). This CDR3 is built from 13 residues. Germline lookup yields CDR1 DFQATT and CDR2 SNEGSKA (reference sequence).

The sample holds a few counts of this clonotype. A much larger clonotype is one base distant, so this may be a read error. Because it lacks the conserved phenylalanine or tryptophan at the end, this CDR3 is likely a read error. The V call is TRBV19, the J call TRBJ2-5, with 9 bases aligning to TRBD1. There are 16 residues in the CDR3. Germline CDR1 is LNHDA and CDR2 is SQIVND (reference sequence). V was pared by 7 bases and J by 4 bases, with 13 bases of the junction left unmatched. CDR3 residues: CASNLARGQGIETQYS. CDR3 nucleotide sequence: TGTGCCAGTAACCTCGCCCGTGGACAGGGGATAGAGACCCAGTACTCC.

The table lists this clonotype with a few counts. A much larger clone sits a single nucleotide away, making a read error possible. Lacking the conserved final phenylalanine or tryptophan, this CDR3 likely reflects a read error. The chain combines TRBV27 with TRBJ2-7; TRBD2 matches at 7 bases. CDR3 length: 14 residues. The germline V gene has CDR1 MNHEY and CDR2 SMNVEV (reference sequence). The trim removed 8 bases at V and 6 bases at J, leaving 13 bases unmatched. The CDR3 is CASRGEGVFAEQYL. The CDR3 coding sequence is TGTGCCAGCCGGGGGGAAGGGGTTTTCGCCGAGCAGTACCTC.

This clonotype was observed at least ten times. The chain employs TRBV6-6 and TRBJ2-2; TRBD2 might be the D (6 bases). CDR3 length: 15 residues. The V end lost 7 bases, the J end lost 6 bases, and 18 bases lay between the germline ends. Germline CDR1 is MNHNY and CDR2 is SVGAGI (reference sequence). The chain's CDR3 is CASTTLGRSAGELFF. The CDR3, as DNA: TGTGCCAGCACTACACTCGGGAGATCTGCCGGGGAGCTGTTTTTT.

This clonotype was counted once. This likely comes from a read error, as the CDR3 has no conserved phenylalanine or tryptophan at its end. The chain has TRBV28 and TRBJ2-3, with D uncertain. CDR1 MDHEN and CDR2 SYDVKM come from the germline V gene. This CDR3 has 13 amino acids. Trimming removed 2 bases at V and 1 base at J, with 4 bases between. The CDR3 loop is CASSLVGTDTQYS. CDR3 in DNA: TGTGCCAGCAGTTTAGTCGGCACAGATACGCAGTATTCT.

Details on this clonotype: Being one base from a much bigger clone, this may be a read error. DNA of the CDR3: TGTGCCGCCGGGCCCTACATCTACGAGCAGTACTTC. It specifies CAAGPYIYEQYF. The chain recombines TRBV6-2 or TRBV6-3 with TRBJ2-7, with D unclear. This CDR3 region has 12 residues. Germline V CDR1 and CDR2: MNHEY, SVGEGT. V was clipped by 11 bases and J by 3 bases, with 14 bases between them.

In this sample, this clonotype turned up many times. V is TRBV28 and J is TRBJ2-7; D gene uncertain. Germline V gene lookup returns CDR1 MDHEN and CDR2 SYDVKM. The CDR3 contains 12 residues. V lost 5 bases to trimming and J lost 3 bases, with 8 bases between them. As DNA, the CDR3 is TGTGCCAGCAGTCAAGCAGGCTACGAGCAGTACTTC. Translated: CASSQAGYEQYF. The full variable domain, in which reference TRBV28 and TRBJ2-7 provide the parts outside the CDR3, is DVKVTQSSRYLVKRTGEKVFLECVQDMDHENMFWYRQDPGLGLRLIYFSYDVKMKEKGDIPEGYSVSREKKERFSLILESASTNQTSMYLCASSQAGYEQYFGPGTRLTVT.

In this sample, this clonotype turned up many times. The J gene is TRBJ2-5, the V gene TRBV6-5, with a tentative D call TRBD1 (6 bases). The CDR3 covers 13 residues. With 6 bases removed from V and 4 bases from J, the gap between germline ends came to 12 bases. Germline assignment: CDR1 MNHEY and CDR2 SVGAGI. In DNA form, the CDR3 reads TGTGCCAGCAGCCCCGGGACACGAGAGACCCAGTACTTC. Protein sequence: CASSPGTRETQYF.

This clonotype was recorded many times. The genes are TRBV11-3 and TRBJ2-1; TRBD2 matches 8 bases. CDR1 SGHNT and CDR2 YENEEA come from the germline V gene. Germline trimming cut 7 bases from V and 0 bases from J; bases unmatched to any gene: 8. The CDR3 has 16 amino acids. For the CDR3, the DNA is TGTGCCAGCACCCAAACTAGCGGCGTCTCCTACAATGAGCAGTTCTTC. Translated, it gives CASTQTSGVSYNEQFF.

This clonotype was counted at least ten times. The V call is TRBV7-3, the J call TRBJ2-2; D call uncertain. The length of the CDR3 is 14 residues. In germline, CDR1 is SGHTA, CDR2 FQGTGA. V lost 5 bases, J lost 8 bases, and 15 bases lay in between. The CDR3 nucleotides are TGTGCCAGCAGCCCCGGACCCCGAGCAGGGGAGCTGTTTTTT. Translation: CASSPGPRAGELFF.

This clonotype was seen only a few times. This may stem from a read error, because a much larger clone lies one nucleotide away. The chain joins TRBV12-5 to TRBJ1-5; D is perhaps TRBD1 (5 bases). Trimming pared 2 bases from V and 1 base from J, leaving 15 bases between. Germline V CDR1 and CDR2: LGHNT, FRNRAP. The CDR3 is 17 residues long. The CDR3 DNA is TGTGCTAGTGGTTTGCCAGGAAAAGGGGAGAGCAATCAGCCCCAGCATTTT. It translates to CASGLPGKGESNQPQHF. The full variable domain, in which reference TRBV12-5 and TRBJ1-5 provide the parts outside the CDR3, is DARVTQTPRHKVTEMGQEVTMRCQPILGHNTVFWYRQTMMQGLELLAYFRNRAPLDDSGMPKDRFSAEMPDATLATLKIQPSEPRDSAVYFCASGLPGKGESNQPQHFGDGTRLSIL.

The chain uses TRBV12-3 or TRBV12-4 and TRBJ2-1; D may be TRBD2 (5 bases). The CDR3 runs to 16 residues. Trimming pared 3 bases from V and 10 bases from J, leaving 22 bases between. CDR3 region: CASSFQLVPSSYEQFF. The CDR3 coding sequence is TGTGCCAGCAGTTTCCAACTAGTTCCGAGCTCCTACGAGCAGTTCTTC.

This clonotype has just a few counts. This may come from a read error, since a much larger clone is one base off. The J gene is TRBJ2-1, the V gene TRBV20-1, with D hard to call. The CDR3 contains 11 residues. Germline values: CDR1 DFQATT, CDR2 SNEGSKA (reference sequence). The CDR3 DNA is TGCAGTGCTAGATGGTCGACGGAGCAGTCCTTC. Its protein is CSARWSTEQSF.

V is TRBV29-1 and J is TRBJ1-6; 9 nucleotides agree with TRBD1. There are 15 residues in the CDR3. Germline values: CDR1 SQVTM, CDR2 ANQGSEA. V was pared by 7 bases and J by 3 bases, with 7 bases of the junction left unmatched. CDR3 region: CSGEETGGYNSPLHF. The CDR3 nucleotides read TGCAGCGGGGAAGAGACAGGGGGCTATAATTCACCCCTCCACTTT.

This clonotype was seen ten or more times. This rearrangement joins TRBV10-3 to TRBJ1-2, with 8 positions matching TRBD1. The CDR3 runs to 18 residues. V lost 4 bases to trimming and J lost 3 bases; unmatched junction nucleotides: 16. CDR1 ENHRY and CDR2 SYGVKD come from the germline V gene. As DNA, the CDR3 is TGTGCCATCAGTGGACATCCGGGACAGGACCGAAGGGACTATGGCTACACCTTC. This sequence encodes CAISGHPGQDRRDYGYTF.

This clonotype was detected many times. The chain employs TRBV7-3 and TRBJ2-5, with D possibly being TRBD2 (6 bases). Germline CDR1 SGHTA, CDR2 FQGTGA. Trimming pared 2 bases from V and 4 bases from J, leaving 11 bases between. CDR3 length: 14 amino acids. CDR3 residues: CASSLQGAGETQYF. The CDR3 nucleotides are TGTGCCAGCAGCTTACAGGGAGCGGGAGAGACCCAGTACTTC.

This clonotype occurred many times. The genes are TRBV14 and TRBJ1-2, with D possibly matching TRBD1 (6 bases). The V end lost 0 bases, the J end lost 3 bases, and 11 bases lay between the germline ends. CDR1 is SGHDN, CDR2 FVKESK, per germline. The length of the CDR3 is 15 residues. CDR3 DNA: TGTGCCAGCAGCCAAGAGGGGGCCAGTTACTATGGCTACACCTTC. Its protein product is CASSQEGASYYGYTF.

This clonotype was seen more than once but under ten times. This may arise from a read error, as a much more abundant clone is one base away. V and J are TRBV6-1 and TRBJ2-2; D possibly corresponds to TRBD2 (5 bases). Germline V gene sequence: CDR1 MNHNS, CDR2 SASEGT. The CDR3 is 15 residues long. V lost 7 bases and J lost 3, with 15 bases in between. In DNA form, the CDR3 reads TGTGCCAGCAAGCGGTTCAAATACGACACCGGGGAGCTGTTTTTT. It translates to CASKRFKYDTGELFF.

This clonotype was found many times. V gene TRBV7-3 combines with J gene TRBJ2-3; 13 bases are a match to TRBD2. V gave up 4 bases and J gave up 6 bases; unmatched junction bases: 4. The CDR3 has 15 amino acids. The germline gives CDR1 SGHTA, CDR2 FQGTGA. DNA of the CDR3: TGTGCCAGCAGCTCGGGACTAGCGGGGAGGGATACGCAGTATTTT. This gives the protein CASSSGLAGRDTQYF.

This clonotype was detected many times. The chain combines TRBV3-1 with TRBJ2-3; D perhaps matches TRBD1 (5 bases). V was pared by 2 bases and J by 4 bases, with 7 bases between. Germline-derived CDR1 and CDR2 are LGHDT and YNNKEL (reference sequence). The CDR3 is 13 residues long. CDR3 DNA sequence: TGTGCCAGCAGCCAACAGGGTCCAGATACGCAGTATTTT. Translating gives CASSQQGPDTQYF.

The table lists this clonotype with many counts. The CDR3 bases are TGTGCCAGTAGTACCCGTTCAAGTCGGGAGCCCCAGCATTTT. Encoded protein: CASSTRSSREPQHF. V is TRBV19 and J is TRBJ1-5; no clear D gene. CDR1 and CDR2 from the germline V gene are LNHDA and SQIVND (reference sequence). There are 14 residues in the CDR3. Between the trimmed V and J ends, which lost 4 bases and 8 bases, there was a span of 15 bases.

The chain carries TRBV24-1 and TRBJ2-3; D is possibly TRBD1 (5 bases). The CDR3 has 16 amino acids. V was trimmed by 3 bases and J by 0 bases, leaving 12 bases between them. From germline, CDR1 is KGHDR and CDR2 SFDVKD. The CDR3 DNA sequence: TGTGCCACCAGTGATATGACAGCCACTAGCACAGATACGCAGTATTTT. Translated, it gives CATSDMTATSTDTQYF.

Notes on this clonotype: A much larger clonotype is one base distant, so this may be a read error. This likely comes from a read error, as the CDR3 has no conserved phenylalanine or tryptophan at its end. This chain links TRBV6-2 or TRBV6-3 with TRBJ2-7; maybe TRBD1 (6 bases). Germline CDR1 and CDR2: MNHEY and SVGEGT. The CDR3 is made up of 14 amino acids. V was trimmed by 7 bases and J by 0 bases, leaving 13 bases between them. CDR3 sequence (DNA): TGTGCCAGCACCTTTCAGGGGAACTCCTACGAGCAGTACCTC. It translates to CASTFQGNSYEQYL.

This clonotype has at least ten counts. This chain uses TRBV7-9 with TRBJ2-2; TRBD1 agrees at 7 bases. Germline V gene data show CDR1 as SEHNR and CDR2 as FQNEAQ (reference sequence). The CDR3 is made up of 16 amino acids. V shed 5 bases, J shed 6 bases, and the junction held 12 bases outside the gene matches. For the CDR3, the DNA is TGTGCCAGCAGCCTCAGAGGGGGCTCTCGGCCCGGGGAGCTGTTTTTT. Translated, it gives CASSLRGGSRPGELFF.